The 12 T cell receptor beta chains listed next were all sequenced from one sample in a study of response to subunit inactivated influenza vaccine. TCRdb redid the calling of the RT-PCR reads with MiXCR, one entry per CDR3 protein. The data hold around 850,000 distinct CDR3 sequences, with roughly 18% observed a single time. The sequencing used PBMCs from blood, collected less than 6 days after vaccination. Receptors were obtained from a middle-aged man who received an inactivated influenza vaccine.

This clonotype was detected ten times or more. This chain joins TRBV5-1 and TRBJ2-1, with 7 bases fitting TRBD2. Germline CDR1 and CDR2: SGHRS and YFSETQ. The CDR3 extends over 15 amino acids. V lost 0 bases and J lost 7; bases outside the gene matches: 7. The CDR3 here is CASSLGGRAQNEQFF. The DNA for the CDR3 is TGCGCCAGCAGCTTGGGTGGGAGGGCGCAAAATGAGCAGTTCTTC.

This clonotype was found a few times. This rearrangement joins TRBV7-8 to TRBJ1-4, with 8 bases identical to TRBD1. Germline CDR1 and CDR2: SGHVS and FQNEAQ. Trimming removed 1 base from V and 2 bases from J; junction bases left unmatched: 3. The CDR3 length is 16 residues. CDR3 bases: TGTGCCAGCAGCTTAGGGACAGGGAGGACTAATGAAAAACTGTTTTTT. Its translation is CASSLGTGRTNEKLFF. Full variable domain (rest looked up from reference TRBV7-8 and TRBJ1-4): GAGVSQSPRYKVAKRGQDVALRCDPISGHVSLFWYQQALGQGPEFLTYFQNEAQLDKSGLPSDRFFAERPEGSVSTLKIQRTQQEDSAVYLCASSLGTGRTNEKLFFGSGTQLSVL.

This clonotype showed up just a few times. The V call is TRBV12-3 or TRBV12-4, the J call TRBJ1-2; D remains unclear. This CDR3 region has 15 residues. Trimming left V 6 bases short and J 4 bases short, with 18 bases between. The CDR3 loop reads CASSQSVRAPYGYTF. Written as DNA, the CDR3 is TGTGCCAGCAGCCAGAGTGTGAGGGCCCCCTATGGCTACACCTTC.

This clonotype has just a few counts. The genes are TRBV9 and TRBJ2-5, with no clear D. The CDR3 sequence is 15 residues long. The germline V gene has CDR1 SGDLS and CDR2 YYNGEE. V was pared by 0 bases and J by 5 bases, with 14 bases between. CDR3 amino acids: CASSVGYGRRETQYF. CDR3 nucleotide sequence: TGTGCCAGCAGCGTAGGGTATGGGCGTCGGGAGACCCAGTACTTC.

This clonotype was detected only a few times. The V and J genes are TRBV12-3 or TRBV12-4 and TRBJ2-7; 8 positions agree with TRBD2. V was clipped by 5 bases and J by 2 bases; unmatched bases: 8. CDR3 length: 15 amino acids. The CDR3: CASSPGVSGAYEQYF. The CDR3 DNA reads as TGTGCCAGCAGTCCTGGGGTTAGCGGGGCCTACGAGCAGTACTTC.

This clonotype was counted between two and nine times. V is TRBV5-1 and J is TRBJ1-5; unclear D gene. Germline V gives CDR1 SGHRS, CDR2 YFSETQ. Deletions cut 0 bases from V and 7 bases from J, with 8 bases between. The CDR3 consists of 13 residues. The CDR3 loop is CASSLGPRQPQHF. The CDR3 DNA reads TGCGCCAGCAGCTTGGGCCCAAGGCAGCCCCAGCATTTT.

This clonotype was seen a handful of times. The rearrangement uses TRBV3-1 and TRBJ2-1; D is undetermined. Germline loops: CDR1 LGHDT, CDR2 YNNKEL (reference sequence). Trimming stripped 0 bases from V and 12 bases from J, with 6 bases between. The CDR3 is 11 amino acids. The CDR3 spells CASSQDTGQFF. The CDR3 bases are TGTGCCAGCAGCCAAGACACGGGGCAGTTCTTC.

This clonotype was recorded many times. This sequence joins TRBV20-1 and TRBJ1-2; 7 bases map to TRBD1. CDR1 is DFQATT and CDR2 is SNEGSKA in the germline V gene (reference sequence). The CDR3 sequence is 13 residues long. Unmatched junction bases numbered 6, after V lost 3 bases and J lost 5 bases. This CDR3 is CSASRQGDYGYTF. CDR3 sequence (DNA): TGCAGTGCTAGTCGGCAGGGGGATTATGGCTACACCTTC.

This clonotype was picked up a small number of times. The chain uses TRBV4-3 and TRBJ2-7; D perhaps matches TRBD2 (6 bases). The CDR3 runs to 15 residues. Trimming removed 0 bases at V and 1 base at J, with 10 bases between. CDR1 is LGHNA, CDR2 YSLEER, per germline. This CDR3 is CASSQDGGSSYEQYF. The CDR3 nucleotides read TGCGCCAGCAGCCAAGATGGGGGGTCGTCCTACGAGCAGTACTTC.

This clonotype was found many times. The rearrangement uses TRBV6-2 or TRBV6-3 and TRBJ2-7, with D tentatively TRBD2 (5 bases). CDR3 size: 15 residues. V lost 2 bases to trimming and J lost 3 bases, with 14 bases between them. Germline V lookup: CDR1 MNHEY, CDR2 SVGEGT. As DNA, the CDR3 is TGTGCCAGCAGTTACCCCCCTAGCTGGGGCTACGAGCAGTACTTC. Protein sequence: CASSYPPSWGYEQYF.

J is TRBJ1-3 and V is TRBV11-2; no clear D gene. The CDR3 has 14 residues. Germline V lookup: CDR1 SGHAT, CDR2 FQNNGV. Trimming pared 5 bases from V and 7 bases from J, leaving 15 bases between. CDR3 DNA: TGTGCCAGCAGCGCCGGGTCGGCCGGTAACACCATATATTTT. The encoded protein is CASSAGSAGNTIYF. The full variable domain, its missing parts supplied by reference TRBV11-2 and TRBJ1-3, is EAGVAQSPRYKIIEKRQSVAFWCNPISGHATLYWYQQILGQGPKLLIQFQNNGVVDDSQLPKDRFSAERLKGVDSTLKIQPAKLEDSAVYLCASSAGSAGNTIYFGEGSWLTVV.

This clonotype came up a few times. CDR3 sequence (DNA): TGTGCCATCAGTGGGGGACAGGGGGACACAGATACGCAGTATTTT. Protein sequence: CAISGGQGDTDTQYF. The rearrangement joins TRBV10-3 to TRBJ2-3, with 11 bases fitting TRBD1. The germline CDR1 and CDR2 sequences are ENHRY and SYGVKD. V shed 4 bases, J shed 2 bases, and the junction held 2 bases outside the gene matches. There are 15 residues in the CDR3.